This T cell receptor beta chain was sequenced in a study of shared clonotypes between healthy human individuals. This table comes from immunoSEQ multiplex PCR, and its TCRdb copy is limited to in-frame clones, with some not included. This table holds about 680,000 clones, around 73% found once. V lost 3 bases to trimming and J lost 0 bases, with 9 bases between them. The CDR3 covers 14 residues. Germline CDR1 is GTSNPN and CDR2 is SVGIG (reference sequence). The clonotype originates from a woman in her 30s in good health. The chain is built from TRBV30 and TRBJ1-3; no clear D. The specimen sequenced was memory CD4+ T cells sorted from blood. The subset is: CD45RA-negative fraction. The DNA of the CDR3 is TGTGCCTGGAGAACGACTGGCTCTGGAAACACCATATATTTT. It is translated as CAWRTTGSGNTIYF.